The 23 T cell receptor beta chains in this list originate from one sample, sequenced in a study of cytomegalovirus exposure and HLA in healthy donors. The PCR made use of 60 Vbeta and 13 Jbeta primers. Measured with immunoSEQ multiplex PCR; TCRdb has only the in-frame clones, and not every one. The sample includes 150,000 to 250,000 clones, about 81% seen only once; the top ten take around 6%. Source material: PBMCs. All receptors derive from a woman aged 50 to 65 in good health and CMV-seropositive.

The chain uses TRBV9 and TRBJ2-1; D is undetermined. CDR3 length equals 13 residues. V lost 4 bases and J lost 6, with 11 bases in between. Germline V gene data show CDR1 as SGDLS and CDR2 as YYNGEE. CDR3 loop: CASSPPSGNEQFF. The CDR3 DNA follows: TGTGCCAGCAGCCCACCCTCCGGCAATGAGCAGTTCTTC.

This chain connects TRBV5-4 to TRBJ2-2; D is uncertain. Trimming shortened V by 4 bases and J by 2 bases, and 6 bases separated the two germline ends. Germline V CDR1 and CDR2: SGHNT, YYREEE (reference sequence). The CDR3 runs to 13 residues. CDR3 bases: TGTGCCAGCAGCCTTAAAAACACCGGGGAGCTGTTTTTT. Amino acid sequence: CASSLKNTGELFF.

V gene TRBV27 combines with J gene TRBJ2-1; D is unresolved. Trimming stripped 0 bases from V and 2 bases from J, with 8 bases between. The CDR3 spans 15 residues. The germline V gene encodes CDR1 MNHEY and CDR2 SMNVEV (reference sequence). The CDR3 sequence is CASSLSPSPYNEQFF. CDR3 coding DNA: TGTGCCAGCAGTTTATCCCCAAGCCCCTACAATGAGCAGTTCTTC.

The rearrangement uses TRBV29-1 and TRBJ2-1, with a possible D match to TRBD2 (6 bases). The CDR3 runs to 12 residues. In germline, CDR1 is SQVTM, CDR2 ANQGSEA. Trimming left V 7 bases short and J 2 bases short, with 9 bases between. CDR3 residues: CSGGDPYNEQFF. The CDR3 nucleotides are TGCAGCGGGGGGGATCCCTACAATGAGCAGTTCTTC.

This sequence joins TRBV19 and TRBJ1-5; the match to TRBD1 covers 9 bases. The CDR3 runs to 16 residues. CDR1 and CDR2 (germline): LNHDA, SQIVND (reference sequence). J was trimmed by 4 bases and V by 1 base; bases with no gene match: 5. The CDR3 spells CASSIGGGTGNQPQHF. The CDR3 DNA reads TGTGCCAGTAGTATAGGAGGGGGGACAGGGAATCAGCCCCAGCATTTT.

For the CDR3, the DNA is TGTGCCACCAGCGGTTACGGGACAGGGGGTCAGGGCACTGAAGCTTTCTTT. As protein: CATSGYGTGGQGTEAFF. The genes are TRBV15 and TRBJ1-1; TRBD1 matches at 11 bases. Germline V gene sequence: CDR1 LNHNV, CDR2 YYDKDF (reference sequence). V shed 5 bases and J 4 bases; nucleotides not matched to a gene: 12. This CDR3 comprises 17 residues.

This clone was counted a single time. The chain has TRBV5-4 and TRBJ1-1; 7 nucleotides agree with TRBD1. The trim removed 5 bases at V and 2 bases at J, leaving 6 bases unmatched. CDR1 is SGHNT, CDR2 YYREEE, per germline (reference sequence). The CDR3 runs 14 residues. CDR3 residues: CASRWTGSNTEAFF. The CDR3 DNA reads as TGTGCCAGCAGGTGGACAGGCTCCAACACTGAAGCTTTCTTT.

This sequence joins TRBV5-5 and TRBJ2-1, with TRBD2 matching over 7 bases. In germline, CDR1 is SGHKS, CDR2 YYEKEE (reference sequence). CDR3 length: 19 residues. Trimming removed 5 bases from V and 8 bases from J; junction bases left unmatched: 25. Here the CDR3 DNA reads TGTGCCAGCAGAAGGGTTGGACTAGGAATGGGTCTCGGGATTTATGAGCAGTTCTTC. Its translation is CASRRVGLGMGLGIYEQFF.

The rearrangement links TRBV6-5 to TRBJ2-5, with 7 bases fitting TRBD1. Germline V lookup: CDR1 MNHEY, CDR2 SVGAGI. The CDR3 contains 11 residues. With V trimmed by 7 bases and J by 5 bases, 1 base remained unmatched. The CDR3 DNA sequence: TGTGCCAGCAAACAGGGGGAGACCCAGTACTTC. Translating gives CASKQGETQYF.

The chain employs TRBV10-3 and TRBJ2-1, with a weak D call TRBD1 (6 bases). The V gene's germline CDR1 is ENHRY and CDR2 SYGVKD. This CDR3 comprises 13 residues. Trimming took 0 bases from V and 9 from J, leaving 9 bases between them. The CDR3 spells CAISESTGTEQFF. The CDR3 bases are TGTGCCATCAGTGAGTCGACAGGAACTGAGCAGTTCTTC.

The J gene is TRBJ1-3, the V gene TRBV28; D gene ambiguous. Trimming cost V 3 bases and J 0 bases, with 12 bases left between them. Germline-derived CDR1 and CDR2 are MDHEN and SYDVKM. There are 16 residues in the CDR3. For the CDR3, the DNA is TGTGCCAGCAGTTTCCCCGACATCCTCTCTGGAAACACCATATATTTT. Translating gives CASSFPDILSGNTIYF.

The rearrangement links TRBV28 to TRBJ1-3; no clear D. CDR3 size: 14 residues. CDR1 and CDR2 (germline): MDHEN, SYDVKM. Trimming shortened V by 7 bases and J by 4 bases, and 14 bases separated the two germline ends. CDR3 amino acids: CASNLSGGGNTIYF. The CDR3 nucleotides read TGTGCCAGCAACCTAAGCGGTGGCGGAAACACCATATATTTT.

The gene calls are TRBV6-5 and TRBJ1-4; D not resolved. Germline CDR1 reads MNHEY; CDR2 reads SVGAGI. The CDR3 loop spans 14 amino acids. The V and J ends lost 0 bases and 8 bases respectively, with 10 bases between them. In nucleotides, the CDR3 is TGTGCCAGCAGTTACTCGTCCGAACAGGAAAAACTGTTTTTT. Protein: CASSYSSEQEKLFF.

The chain couples TRBV18 to TRBJ2-2; 7 positions match TRBD1. The CDR3 is 16 residues long. V lost 5 bases, J lost 0 bases, and 6 bases stayed unmatched. Germline lookup yields CDR1 KGHSH and CDR2 LQKENI. This chain's CDR3 is CASSWTGTANTGELFF. The CDR3 DNA reads as TGTGCCAGCTCATGGACCGGGACAGCGAACACCGGGGAGCTGTTTTTT.

In its sample, this clone was seen once. The V gene is TRBV28, the J gene TRBJ2-2, with 7 bases lining up with TRBD2. Germline V lookup: CDR1 MDHEN, CDR2 SYDVKM. J gave up 6 bases and V 3 bases, and 16 bases lay outside the gene matches. The CDR3 length is 18 residues. The CDR3 DNA reads TGTGCCAGCAGTTTCGGGGGTCTTAGCGGGCTAAGTCCCGGGGAGCTGTTTTTT. Protein: CASSFGGLSGLSPGELFF.

The genes are TRBV5-6 and TRBJ1-1; D is possibly TRBD1 (5 bases). V was clipped by 4 bases and J by 4 bases, with 20 bases between them. Germline V gives CDR1 SGHDT, CDR2 YYEEEE. This CDR3 contains 16 residues. The CDR3 DNA follows: TGTGCCAGCAGCCCTGATATTGTGGCGGGGGTCACTGAAGCTTTCTTT. This sequence encodes CASSPDIVAGVTEAFF.

The V gene is TRBV5-6, the J gene TRBJ2-7; 9 positions agree with TRBD2. CDR3 length equals 16 residues. Trimming took 4 bases from V and 0 from J; bases not matched to a gene: 8. Germline V gene data show CDR1 as SGHDT and CDR2 as YYEEEE. The CDR3: CASSLVGLASSYEQYF. CDR3 nucleotide sequence: TGTGCCAGCAGCCTGGTCGGACTAGCGAGCTCCTACGAGCAGTACTTC.

Only a few counts were recorded for this clone. This chain links TRBV10-3 with TRBJ2-3, with D perhaps matching TRBD2 (7 bases). Germline V lookup: CDR1 ENHRY, CDR2 SYGVKD. Trimming removed 2 bases at V and 6 bases at J, with 27 bases between. This CDR3 contains 19 residues. CDR3 bases: TGTGCCATCAGTGAGCGGGGGCTAGCGGACCCCTGGGGGGCGGATACGCAGTATTTT. Amino acid sequence: CAISERGLADPWGADTQYF.

This sequence joins TRBV27 and TRBJ2-1; TRBD2 matches at 7 bases. Per the germline V gene, CDR1 is MNHEY and CDR2 is SMNVEV (reference sequence). The CDR3 sequence is 14 residues long. V lost 7 bases and J lost 8; bases outside the gene matches: 11. The CDR3: CASTPRREIDEQFF. DNA for the CDR3: TGTGCCAGCACCCCCCGGCGGGAGATCGATGAGCAGTTCTTC.

This chain links TRBV27 with TRBJ2-1; 8 positions agree with TRBD1. The CDR3 totals 15 residues. Germline V gene data show CDR1 as MNHEY and CDR2 as SMNVEV (reference sequence). Unmatched junction bases numbered 11, after V lost 4 bases and J lost 9 bases. CDR3 DNA: TGTGCCAGCAGTTCAATGACAGGGGCTTCGAGTGAGCAGTTCTTC. Encoded protein: CASSSMTGASSEQFF.

V usage is TRBV5-1 and J usage is TRBJ2-3, with 9 bases matching TRBD2. This CDR3 has 16 residues. Trimming removed 2 bases from V and 7 bases from J; junction bases left unmatched: 11. The germline CDR1 and CDR2 sequences are SGHRS and YFSETQ. The CDR3 sequence is CASSFVFSGGANTQYF. The DNA for the CDR3 is TGCGCCAGCAGCTTTGTCTTTAGCGGGGGCGCGAATACGCAGTATTTT. The complete variable domain, with remaining parts taken from reference TRBV5-1 and TRBJ2-3, reads KAGVTQTPRYLIKTRGQQVTLSCSPISGHRSVSWYQQTPGQGLQFLFEYFSETQRNKGNFPGRFSGRQFSNSRSEMNVSTLELGDSALYLCASSFVFSGGANTQYFGPGTRLTVL.

The chain recombines TRBV18 with TRBJ2-5; TRBD2 aligns across 12 bases. V shed 6 bases, J shed 2 bases, and the junction held 7 bases outside the gene matches. The CDR3 runs 16 residues. Germline CDR1 reads KGHSH; CDR2 reads LQKENI. CDR3 nucleotides: TGTGCCAGCTCCTCCCGACTAGCGGGGGATCAAGAGACCCAGTACTTC. This translates into CASSSRLAGDQETQYF.

The V call is TRBV6-6, the J call TRBJ1-5; D ambiguous. The CDR3 has 14 residues. Per the germline V gene, CDR1 is MNHNY and CDR2 is SVGAGI (reference sequence). Between the trimmed V and J ends, which lost 0 bases and 7 bases, there was a span of 10 bases. The CDR3 DNA sequence: TGTGCCAGCAGTTACTCTTGGGAGGGACAGCCCCAGCATTTT. Protein product: CASSYSWEGQPQHF.